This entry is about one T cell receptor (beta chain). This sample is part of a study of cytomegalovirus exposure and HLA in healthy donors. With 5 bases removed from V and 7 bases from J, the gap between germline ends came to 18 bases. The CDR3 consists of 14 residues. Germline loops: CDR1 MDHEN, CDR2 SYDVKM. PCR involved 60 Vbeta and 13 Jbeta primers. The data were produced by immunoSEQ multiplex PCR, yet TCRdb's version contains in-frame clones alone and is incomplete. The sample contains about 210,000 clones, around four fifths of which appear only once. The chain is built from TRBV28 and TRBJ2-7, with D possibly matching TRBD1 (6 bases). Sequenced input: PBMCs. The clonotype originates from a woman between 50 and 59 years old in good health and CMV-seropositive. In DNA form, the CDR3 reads TGTGCCAGCAGTACTGGACAGCAGCTAGTGGAGCAGTACTTC. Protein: CASSTGQQLVEQYF.